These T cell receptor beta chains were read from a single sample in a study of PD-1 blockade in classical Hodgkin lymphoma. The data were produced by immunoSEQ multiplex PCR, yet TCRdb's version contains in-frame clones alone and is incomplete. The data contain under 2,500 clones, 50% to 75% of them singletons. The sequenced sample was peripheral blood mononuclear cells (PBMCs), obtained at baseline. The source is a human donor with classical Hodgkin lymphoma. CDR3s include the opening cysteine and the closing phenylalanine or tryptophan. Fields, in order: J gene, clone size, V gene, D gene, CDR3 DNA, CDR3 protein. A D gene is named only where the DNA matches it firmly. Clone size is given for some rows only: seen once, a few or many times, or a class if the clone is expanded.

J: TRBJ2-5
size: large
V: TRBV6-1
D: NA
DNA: TGTGCCAGCAGTGAAGCGGGGCAGGGGATCCAAGAGACCCAGTACTTC
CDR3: CASSEAGQGIQETQYF

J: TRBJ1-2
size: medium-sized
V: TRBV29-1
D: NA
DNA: TGCAGCGTCCAAATTCAGGGCCCCAGAGGTTTTCATGGCTACACCTTC
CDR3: CSVQIQGPRGFHGYTF

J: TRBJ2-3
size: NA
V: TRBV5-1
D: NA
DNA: TGCGCCAGCAGCTTGGCGGCGGATACAGATACGCAGTATTTT
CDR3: CASSLAADTDTQYF

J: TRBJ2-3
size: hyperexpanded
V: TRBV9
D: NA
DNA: TGTGCCAGCAGCGTATCGGGGCGGGGCGCAGATACGCAGTATTTT
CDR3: CASSVSGRGADTQYF

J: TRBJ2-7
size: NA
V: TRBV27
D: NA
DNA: TGTGCCAGCAGTCCCAGGGCCGGATACGAGCAGTACTTC
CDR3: CASSPRAGYEQYF

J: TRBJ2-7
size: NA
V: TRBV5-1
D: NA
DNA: TGCGCCAGCACCCTTGGTCCCAGCACCTACGAGCAGTACTTC
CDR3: CASTLGPSTYEQYF

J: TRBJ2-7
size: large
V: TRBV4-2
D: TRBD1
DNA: TGTGCCAGCAGCCAAGGTTCGGGACAGGGACTCCTCTCGGGGCAGTACTTC
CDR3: CASSQGSGQGLLSGQYF

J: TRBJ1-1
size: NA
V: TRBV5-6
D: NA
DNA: TGTGCCAGCAGCTTTGGACAAGAGTGGGACACTGAAGCTTTCTTT
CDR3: CASSFGQEWDTEAFF

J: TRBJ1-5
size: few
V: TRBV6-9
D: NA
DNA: TGTGCCAGCACCCCAAAAAGGGGGGTTGGCAATCAGCCCCAGCATTTT
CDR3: CASTPKRGVGNQPQHF

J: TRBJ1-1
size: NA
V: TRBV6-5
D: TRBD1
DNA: TGTGCCAGCAGTTACTATACAGGGGGGCCTGAAGCTTTCTTT
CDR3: CASSYYTGGPEAFF

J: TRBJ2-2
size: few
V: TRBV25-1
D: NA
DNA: TGTGCCAGCAGCAACACCGGGGAGCTGTTTTTT
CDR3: CASSNTGELFF

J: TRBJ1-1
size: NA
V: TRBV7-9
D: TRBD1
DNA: TGTGCCAGCCAGGACAGGGGAAGGACTGAAGCTTTCTTT
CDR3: CASQDRGRTEAFF

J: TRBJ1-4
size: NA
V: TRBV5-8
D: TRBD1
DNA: TGTGCCAGCACCACCGGGACAGCGGGGGAAAAACTGTTTTTT
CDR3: CASTTGTAGEKLFF

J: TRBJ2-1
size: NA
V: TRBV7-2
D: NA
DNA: TGTGCCAGCAGCCGGGGGACAGCCTACAATGAGCAGTTCTTC
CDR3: CASSRGTAYNEQFF

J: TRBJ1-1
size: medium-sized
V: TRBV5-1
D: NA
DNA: TGCGCCAGCAGCTTGTCAGGACGGAGCAACACTGAAGCTTTCTTT
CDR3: CASSLSGRSNTEAFF

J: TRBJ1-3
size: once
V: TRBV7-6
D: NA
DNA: TGTGCCAGCAGCCCCCGCGGGGGTCAGGCACACACCATATATTTT
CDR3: CASSPRGGQAHTIYF

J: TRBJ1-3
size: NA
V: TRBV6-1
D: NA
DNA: TGTGCCAGTGGGGACCGAAGCTCTGGAAACACCATATATTTT
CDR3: CASGDRSSGNTIYF

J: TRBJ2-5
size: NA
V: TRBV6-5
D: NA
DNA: TGTGCCAGCACCGGATTAGAGACCCAGTACTTC
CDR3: CASTGLETQYF

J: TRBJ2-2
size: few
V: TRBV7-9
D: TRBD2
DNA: TGTGCCAGCAGCCCAGGAGGGACTAACAAGGGCACCGGGGAGCTGTTTTTT
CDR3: CASSPGGTNKGTGELFF

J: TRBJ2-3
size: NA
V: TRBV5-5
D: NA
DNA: TGTGCCAGCAGCTCGGGAATGGATACGCAGTATTTT
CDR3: CASSSGMDTQYF

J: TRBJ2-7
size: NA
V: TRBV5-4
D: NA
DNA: TGTGCCAGCAGCTTCGATAGGGTCTTCCCCAATAATGAGGAGCAGTACTTC
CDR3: CASSFDRVFPNNEEQYF

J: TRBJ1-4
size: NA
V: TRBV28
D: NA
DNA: TGTGCCAGCATCCCCCTGGGAGCGGGGTGGGAAAAACTGTTTTTT
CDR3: CASIPLGAGWEKLFF

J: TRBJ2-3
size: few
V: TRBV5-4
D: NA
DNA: TGTGCCAGCAGCTTCTTCTTGGGCACAGATACGCAGTATTTT
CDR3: CASSFFLGTDTQYF

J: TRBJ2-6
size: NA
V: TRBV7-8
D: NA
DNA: TGTGCCAGCAGCGGCACTTCGCCACAAAGTCGGGCCAACGTCCTGACTTTC
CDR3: CASSGTSPQSRANVLTF

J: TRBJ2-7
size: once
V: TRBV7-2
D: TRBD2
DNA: TGTGCCAGCAGCCCCCTACCGCCGGTAGCGGGGGAATACGAGCAGTACTTC
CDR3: CASSPLPPVAGEYEQYF

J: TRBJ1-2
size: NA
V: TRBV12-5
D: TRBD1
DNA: TGTGCTAGTTCTGGGACAGACTATGGCTACACCTTC
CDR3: CASSGTDYGYTF

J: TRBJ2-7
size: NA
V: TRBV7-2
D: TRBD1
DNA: TGTGCCAGCAGCTTAGGCCAGGGGGCGCTTTACGAGCAGTACTTC
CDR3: CASSLGQGALYEQYF

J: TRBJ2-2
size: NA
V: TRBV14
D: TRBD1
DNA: TGTGCCAGCAGACCGACAGGGGTCACCGGGGAGCTGTTTTTT
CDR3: CASRPTGVTGELFF

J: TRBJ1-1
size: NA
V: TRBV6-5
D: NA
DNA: TGTGCCAGCAGTTATAGGGGGAGGGACACTGAAGCTTTCTTT
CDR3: CASSYRGRDTEAFF

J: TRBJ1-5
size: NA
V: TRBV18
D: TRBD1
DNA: TGTGCCAGCTCACCCACAGGGGGGGATCAGCCCCAGCATTTT
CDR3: CASSPTGGDQPQHF

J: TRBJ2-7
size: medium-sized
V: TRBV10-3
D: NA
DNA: TGTGCCATCAGCAGTCGAGGCGCTGAATACGAGCAGTACTTC
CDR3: CAISSRGAEYEQYF

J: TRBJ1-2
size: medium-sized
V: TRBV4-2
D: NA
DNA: TGTGCCAGCAGCCAAGATTCGGGGGTAAATGGCTACACCTTC
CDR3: CASSQDSGVNGYTF